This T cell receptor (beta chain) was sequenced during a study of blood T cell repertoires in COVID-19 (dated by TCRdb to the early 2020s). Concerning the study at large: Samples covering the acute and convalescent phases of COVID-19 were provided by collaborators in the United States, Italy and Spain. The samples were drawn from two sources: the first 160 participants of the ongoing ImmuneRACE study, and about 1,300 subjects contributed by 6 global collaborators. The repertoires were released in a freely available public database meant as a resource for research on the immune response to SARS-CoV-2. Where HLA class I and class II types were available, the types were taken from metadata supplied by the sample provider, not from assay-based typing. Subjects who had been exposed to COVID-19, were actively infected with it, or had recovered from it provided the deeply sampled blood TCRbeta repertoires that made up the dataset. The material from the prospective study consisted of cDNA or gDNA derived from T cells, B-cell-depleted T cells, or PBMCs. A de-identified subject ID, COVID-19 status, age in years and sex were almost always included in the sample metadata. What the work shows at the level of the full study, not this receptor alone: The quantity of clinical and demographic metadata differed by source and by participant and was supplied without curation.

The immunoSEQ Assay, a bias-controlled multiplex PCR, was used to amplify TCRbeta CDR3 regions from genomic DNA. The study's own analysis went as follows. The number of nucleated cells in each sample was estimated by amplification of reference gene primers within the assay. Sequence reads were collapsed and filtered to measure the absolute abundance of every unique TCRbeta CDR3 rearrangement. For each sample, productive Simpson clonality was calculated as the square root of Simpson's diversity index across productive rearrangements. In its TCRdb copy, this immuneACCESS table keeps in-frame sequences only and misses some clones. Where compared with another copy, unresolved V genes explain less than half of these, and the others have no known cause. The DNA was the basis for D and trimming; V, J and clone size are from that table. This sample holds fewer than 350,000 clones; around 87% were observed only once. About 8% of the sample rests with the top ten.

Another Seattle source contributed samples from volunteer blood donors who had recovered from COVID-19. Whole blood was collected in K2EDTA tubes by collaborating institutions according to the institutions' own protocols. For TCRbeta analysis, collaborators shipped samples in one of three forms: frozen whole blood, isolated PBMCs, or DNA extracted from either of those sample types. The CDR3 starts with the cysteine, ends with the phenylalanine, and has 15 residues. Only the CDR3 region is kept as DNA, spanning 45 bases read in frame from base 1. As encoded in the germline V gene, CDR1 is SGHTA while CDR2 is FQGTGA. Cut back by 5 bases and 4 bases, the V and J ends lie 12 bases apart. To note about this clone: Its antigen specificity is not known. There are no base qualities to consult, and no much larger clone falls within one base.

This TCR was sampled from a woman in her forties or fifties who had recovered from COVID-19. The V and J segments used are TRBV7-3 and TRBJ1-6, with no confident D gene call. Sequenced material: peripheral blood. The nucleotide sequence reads TGTGCCAGCAGCACCGACGGACTGTATAATTCACCCCTCCACTTT. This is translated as CASSTDGLYNSPLHF.